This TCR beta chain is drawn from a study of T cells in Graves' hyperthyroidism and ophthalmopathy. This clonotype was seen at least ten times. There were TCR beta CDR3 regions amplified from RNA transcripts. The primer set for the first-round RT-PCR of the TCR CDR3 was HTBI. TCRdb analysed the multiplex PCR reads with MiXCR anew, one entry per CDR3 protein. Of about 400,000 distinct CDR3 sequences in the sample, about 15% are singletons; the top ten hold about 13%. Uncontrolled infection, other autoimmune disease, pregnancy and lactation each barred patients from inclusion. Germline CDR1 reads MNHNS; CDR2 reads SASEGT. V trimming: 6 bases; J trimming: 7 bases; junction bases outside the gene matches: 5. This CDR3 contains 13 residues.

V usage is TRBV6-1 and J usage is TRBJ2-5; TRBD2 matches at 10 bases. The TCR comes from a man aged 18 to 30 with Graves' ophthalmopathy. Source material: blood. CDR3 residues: CASRGLAVGTQYF. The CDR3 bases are TGTGCCAGCAGAGGACTAGCGGTGGGGACCCAGTACTTC.